The 20 T cell receptor beta chains below come from one sample, sequenced in a study of PD-L1 blockade in urothelial cancer. Repertoires were generated with immunoSEQ multiplex PCR, while TCRdb's copy carries only in-frame clones and drops some. The data contain just over 35,000 clones, approximately 34% of them seen just once; the ten biggest clones take up 8.9%. The sample consisted of tumor tissue, taken before atezolizumab (anti-PD-L1) treatment. These receptors came from a man aged 55 to 70 with urothelial cancer.

V is TRBV19 and J is TRBJ2-7; 8 bases fit TRBD2. With 5 bases clipped from V and 4 bases from J, the junction kept 7 bases outside the gene matches. Germline V gene sequence: CDR1 LNHDA, CDR2 SQIVND (reference sequence). The CDR3 sequence is 14 residues long. As DNA, the CDR3 is TGTGCCAGTAGTTGGGGACTAGACCCTTACGAGCAGTACTTC. This sequence encodes CASSWGLDPYEQYF.

The rearrangement links TRBV12-5 to TRBJ2-1; 12 nucleotides align to TRBD1. There are 19 residues in the CDR3. Germline values: CDR1 LGHNT, CDR2 FRNRAP. V lost 4 bases to trimming and J lost 10 bases; unmatched junction nucleotides: 20. CDR3 in amino acids: CASGSGGTGGATGIGEQFF. The DNA for the CDR3 is TGTGCTAGTGGTTCCGGAGGGACAGGGGGCGCAACGGGAATAGGGGAGCAGTTCTTC. Drawing the rest from reference TRBV12-5 and TRBJ2-1, the complete variable domain is DARVTQTPRHKVTEMGQEVTMRCQPILGHNTVFWYRQTMMQGLELLAYFRNRAPLDDSGMPKDRFSAEMPDATLATLKIQPSEPRDSAVYFCASGSGGTGGATGIGEQFFGPGTRLTVL.

This clone has just one count. The J gene is TRBJ1-2, the V gene TRBV28; D gene unclear. The germline gives CDR1 MDHEN, CDR2 SYDVKM. The CDR3 consists of 12 residues. The V gene lost 4 bases and the J gene lost 4 bases, with 7 bases spanning the gap. CDR3 loop: CASSWASYGYTF. DNA of the CDR3: TGTGCCAGCAGTTGGGCTTCCTATGGCTACACCTTC.

This clone was picked up a small number of times. This chain connects TRBV6-8 to TRBJ2-7, with 10 nucleotides matching TRBD1. Germline CDR1 and CDR2: MNHGY and SAAAGT. The CDR3 contains 13 residues. The junction had 2 bases not matched to a gene; V was cut back by 4 bases and J by 5 bases. The DNA of the CDR3 is TGTGCCAGCAGTTCCGGGACAGGGGACGAGCAGTACTTC. Translation: CASSSGTGDEQYF.

J is TRBJ2-2 and V is TRBV29-1; D ambiguous. This CDR3 spans 14 amino acids. V was clipped by 1 base and J by 3 bases, with 9 bases between them. The germline CDR1 and CDR2 sequences are SQVTM and ANQGSEA. CDR3 protein: CSVEGWFDTGELFF. The CDR3 DNA sequence: TGCAGCGTTGAAGGATGGTTTGACACCGGGGAGCTGTTTTTT.

The chain carries TRBV27 and TRBJ2-3, with D perhaps matching TRBD2 (5 bases). V shed 11 bases and J shed 0 bases, with 18 bases lying between them. There are 15 residues in the CDR3. Per germline, CDR1 MNHEY and CDR2 SMNVEV (reference sequence). The CDR3 nucleotides are TGTGCCGCCTCCCTGACGGGGTATAGCACAGATACGCAGTATTTT. Translated, it gives CAASLTGYSTDTQYF.

The rearrangement links TRBV19 to TRBJ1-3; 7 bases are a match to TRBD1. Looked up from germline, CDR1 is LNHDA and CDR2 is SQIVND (reference sequence). This CDR3 is built from 15 residues. With 4 bases clipped from V and 5 bases from J, the junction kept 8 bases outside the gene matches. The CDR3 DNA reads TGTGCCAGTAGTACCGGACAGGACCTCCGAAACACCATATATTTT. Translation: CASSTGQDLRNTIYF.

The chain employs TRBV29-1 and TRBJ2-7; 9 bases are a match to TRBD1. Germline assignment: CDR1 SQVTM and CDR2 ANQGSEA. Unmatched junction bases numbered 6, after V lost 7 bases and J lost 5 bases. The CDR3 has 12 residues. The CDR3 nucleotides are TGCAGCGCTATCCGGGACAGGGACGAGCAGTACTTC. Translated: CSAIRDRDEQYF.

This clone was counted between two and nine times. This sequence joins TRBV5-1 and TRBJ2-1; no clear D. There are 14 residues in the CDR3. CDR1 and CDR2 from the germline V gene are SGHRS and YFSETQ. The V end was cut by 5 bases, the J end by 3 bases, with 12 bases between. The CDR3 here is CASRPDYGYNEQFF. The CDR3 DNA reads TGCGCCAGCAGACCGGATTACGGCTACAATGAGCAGTTCTTC.

In this sample, this clone turned up a few times. The gene calls are TRBV9 and TRBJ2-1; 7 nucleotides align to TRBD1. This CDR3 has 13 amino acids. The V segment lost 5 bases and the J segment 7 bases; nucleotides outside the gene matches: 6. Germline V gives CDR1 SGDLS, CDR2 YYNGEE. CDR3 coding DNA: TGTGCCAGCAGTGAGGACAGGAGAAATGAGCAGTTCTTC. Translated: CASSEDRRNEQFF.

To note about this clone: One end of the junction fails to match germline, which may point to a read error. The chain recombines TRBV28 with TRBJ1-5, with D possibly matching TRBD1 (6 bases). Per the germline V gene, CDR1 is MDHEN and CDR2 is SYDVKM. CDR3 length equals 12 residues. CDR3 residues: CASSSSGTSPNF. The DNA for the CDR3 is TGTGCCAGCAGTTCCTCCGGGACAAGCCCTAATTTT. Full variable domain (outside the CDR3, taken from reference TRBV28 and TRBJ1-5): DVKVTQSSRYLVKRTGEKVFLECVQDMDHENMFWYRQDPGLGLRLIYFSYDVKMKEKGDIPEGYSVSREKKERFSLILESASTNQTSMYLCASSSSGTSPNFGDGTRLSIL.

The V gene is TRBV11-3, the J gene TRBJ2-3; D call uncertain. This CDR3 has 15 amino acids. The germline gives CDR1 SGHNT, CDR2 YENEEA. Trimming stripped 2 bases from V and 5 bases from J, with 14 bases between. In DNA form, the CDR3 reads TGTGCCAGCAGCTTACAGAAATGGAGAGTAGATACGCAGTATTTT. This codes for CASSLQKWRVDTQYF.

The chain couples TRBV30 to TRBJ1-1; D is possibly TRBD1 (6 bases). Germline loops: CDR1 GTSNPN, CDR2 SVGIG (reference sequence). There are 13 residues in the CDR3. V was trimmed by 4 bases and J by 1 base, leaving 10 bases between them. The CDR3 loop is CAWKTGGNTEAFF. CDR3 DNA sequence: TGTGCCTGGAAGACAGGAGGGAACACTGAAGCTTTCTTT.

This clone was found a few times. The gene calls are TRBV9 and TRBJ1-3, with D hard to call. CDR1 and CDR2 from the germline V gene are SGDLS and YYNGEE. V lost 8 bases and J 0 bases, leaving 21 bases between the germline ends. The CDR3 extends over 17 amino acids. The CDR3 DNA is TGTGCCAGTGGGAACTCGGAGACACCCAGCTCTGGAAACACCATATATTTT. This codes for CASGNSETPSSGNTIYF.

As concerns this clone: This sample also contains other DNA sequences that code for the same CDR3. V gene TRBV9 combines with J gene TRBJ1-5; the D is unclear. V gave up 0 bases and J gave up 4 bases, with 5 bases separating them. This CDR3 has 13 amino acids. The germline CDR1 and CDR2 sequences are SGDLS and YYNGEE. The CDR3 is CASSVEENQPQHF. The CDR3 region has the DNA TGTGCCAGCAGCGTAGAAGAGAATCAGCCCCAGCATTTT.

This clone was counted at least ten times. The CDR3 sequence: CASSFLATHQETQYF. CDR3 coding DNA: TGTGCCAGCAGCTTTCTAGCGACCCACCAAGAGACCCAGTACTTC. This chain links TRBV11-3 with TRBJ2-5; a weak D match, TRBD2 (6 bases). There are 15 residues in the CDR3. Germline V gene sequence: CDR1 SGHNT, CDR2 YENEEA. Trimming took off 3 bases at V and 0 bases at J, with 11 bases between the two ends. Combining the CDR3 with reference TRBV11-3 and TRBJ2-5 gives the whole variable domain EAGVVQSPRYKIIEKKQPVAFWCNPISGHNTLYWYLQNLGQGPELLIRYENEEAVDDSQLPKDRFSAERLKGVDSTLKIQPAELGDSAVYLCASSFLATHQETQYFGPGTRLLVL.

This clone was counted at least ten times. The chain uses TRBV11-3 and TRBJ1-1; D remains unclear. The V end was cut by 5 bases, the J end by 0 bases, with 10 bases between. The CDR3 loop spans 14 amino acids. CDR1 and CDR2 from the germline V gene are SGHNT and YENEEA. The CDR3 DNA is TGTGCCAGCAGCATAGTTTCACTGAACACTGAAGCTTTCTTT. Translating gives CASSIVSLNTEAFF.

In this sample, this clone turned up a few times. The chain couples TRBV6-8 to TRBJ2-1, with a weak D call TRBD1 (7 bases). V was pared by 7 bases and J by 3 bases, with 16 bases between. The CDR3 spans 15 residues. Germline-derived CDR1 and CDR2 are MNHGY and SAAAGT. The CDR3 reads CASTGGTVDYNEQFF. The CDR3 nucleotides read TGTGCCAGCACAGGGGGGACAGTGGACTACAATGAGCAGTTCTTC.

This clone was seen only a few times. The chain employs TRBV29-1 and TRBJ2-5; D not certain. Germline CDR1 is SQVTM and CDR2 is ANQGSEA. V lost 3 bases to trimming and J lost 1 base, with 15 bases between them. The CDR3 sequence is 15 residues long. CDR3 nucleotides: TGCAGCGTTGACCCCTTGATGGGGATCCAAGAGACCCAGTACTTC. Translation: CSVDPLMGIQETQYF.

In its sample, this clone was seen a few times. DNA of the CDR3: TGTGCCAGCAGTGAAGTGATAGCGGGGCGTTCCTACGAGCAGTACTTC. This sequence encodes CASSEVIAGRSYEQYF. This chain connects TRBV6-7 to TRBJ2-7; 8 positions agree with TRBD2. TRBV6-7 is flagged as an ORF with uncertain function. V lost 5 bases, J lost 1 base, and 10 bases stayed unmatched. This CDR3 comprises 16 residues.